This TCR beta chain was recorded in a study of blood T cell repertoires in COVID-19. Turning to the study itself: The United States, Italy and Spain were the sources of the acute and convalescent COVID-19 samples.

Trimming at V came to 6 bases and at J to 2 bases, leaving 6 bases not matched to a gene. This CDR3 comprises 15 residues. The germline V gene has CDR1 KGHSH and CDR2 LQKENI. The repertoire was sequenced with immunoSEQ multiplex PCR; TCRdb's copy has only in-frame clones and lacks some. This sample has 300,000 to 450,000 clones, with around 89% found just once. Two negative PCRs, clearance, or symptom resolution had been documented for recovered Cohort 3 donors. The rearrangement joins TRBV18 to TRBJ2-1; 8 bases match TRBD1. Sequencing input: PBMCs or T cells enriched from blood (not recorded which). This clonotype originated in a man between 18 and 29 years old who had recovered from COVID-19. This CDR3 reads CASSPGQVTYNEQFF. CDR3 nucleotide sequence: TGTGCCAGCTCGCCGGGACAGGTCACCTACAATGAGCAGTTCTTC.